The source of this TCR beta chain is a study of blood T cells in healthy people across ages. The use of a sample-barcoded 5' primer and a J-beta primer mix characterized a second PCR of about 6 to 11 cycles. Each cDNA molecule carried a tag from a template-switch adaptor that contained 12 random nucleotides. A minimum of 3 million CDR3-containing paired-end reads was obtained for each sample. A single record per CDR3 protein comes from TCRdb applying MiXCR to the 5' RACE reads. In the table there are some 730,000 distinct CDR3 sequences, approximately 22% of which are singletons. Study-wide results and caveats: Long-lived donors carried more naive CD4+ cells and greater diversity than aged donors. Naive T cell percentage showed a strong correlation with TCR beta diversity.

Notes on this clonotype: Its target is not known.

CDR3 length: 15 residues. Germline V gene data show CDR1 as SGHTA and CDR2 as FQGNSA. Unmatched junction bases numbered 4, after V lost 1 base and J lost 7 bases. The V and J genes are TRBV7-2 and TRBJ2-2, with 9 bases that match TRBD2. Material for sequencing was blood. The TCR sequence derives from a man aged 65-85 years in good health. CDR3 in DNA: TGTGCCAGCAGCTTAGGGGGTAGCGGGAGCGGGGAGCTGTTTTTT. Translation gives CASSLGGSGSGELFF.